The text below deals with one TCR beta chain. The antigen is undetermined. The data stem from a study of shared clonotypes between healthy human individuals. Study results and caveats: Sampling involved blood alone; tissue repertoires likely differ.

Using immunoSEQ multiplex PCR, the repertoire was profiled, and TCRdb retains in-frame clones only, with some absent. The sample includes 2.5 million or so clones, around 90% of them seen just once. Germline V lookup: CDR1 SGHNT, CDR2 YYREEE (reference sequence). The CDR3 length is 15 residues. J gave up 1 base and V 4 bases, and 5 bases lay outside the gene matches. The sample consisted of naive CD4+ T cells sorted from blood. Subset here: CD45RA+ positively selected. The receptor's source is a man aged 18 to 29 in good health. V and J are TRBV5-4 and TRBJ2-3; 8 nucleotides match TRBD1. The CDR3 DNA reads TGTGCCAGCAGCCCGACAGGGGCCGGCACAGATACGCAGTATTTT. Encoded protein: CASSPTGAGTDTQYF.